This is a list of T cell receptor beta chains from one sample in a study of T cells in Graves' hyperthyroidism and ophthalmopathy. TCRdb called the multiplex PCR reads again in MiXCR, with one record for every CDR3 protein. Of more than 300,000 distinct CDR3 sequences listed, approximately 17% are singletons. Sequencing was done on a sample of blood. The receptors originated from a man younger than 30 with Graves' ophthalmopathy. The CDR3 runs from the conserved cysteine through the conserved F or W.

V gene	J gene	CDR3 protein
TRBV7-8	TRBJ1-1	CASSLRTGWTEAFF
TRBV20-1	TRBJ2-7	CSATWQYEQYF
TRBV4-1	TRBJ2-1	CASSPTGRYEQFF
TRBV27	TRBJ2-3	CASSLWGPGTQYF
TRBV7-9	TRBJ1-1	CASSSSTEAFF
TRBV6-6	TRBJ2-4	CASSYGTGGNIQYF
TRBV27	TRBJ1-5	CASSPDRALSNQPQHF
TRBV20-1	TRBJ2-5	CSARIPGVRETQYF
TRBV7-3	TRBJ2-3	CASSFRRGASTDTQYF
TRBV15	TRBJ1-2	CATSRDQVAGYTF
TRBV4-1	TRBJ2-5	CASSQVEGEETQYF
TRBV15	TRBJ2-1	CATCYPGQGNNEQFF
TRBV27	TRBJ1-2	CASSRDRAFGYTF
TRBV6-1	TRBJ1-3	CASSEGRVSGNTIYF
TRBV29-1	TRBJ2-5	CSVEGGERGTQYF
TRBV6-1	TRBJ1-5	CASRAGGSNQPQHF
TRBV5-6	TRBJ2-5	CASSPPGHKETQYF
TRBV4-1	TRBJ1-4	CASRGAGRGRANEKLFF
TRBV5-6	TRBJ1-2	CASSETKGNYGYTF
TRBV19	TRBJ1-1	CASSGRENTEAFF